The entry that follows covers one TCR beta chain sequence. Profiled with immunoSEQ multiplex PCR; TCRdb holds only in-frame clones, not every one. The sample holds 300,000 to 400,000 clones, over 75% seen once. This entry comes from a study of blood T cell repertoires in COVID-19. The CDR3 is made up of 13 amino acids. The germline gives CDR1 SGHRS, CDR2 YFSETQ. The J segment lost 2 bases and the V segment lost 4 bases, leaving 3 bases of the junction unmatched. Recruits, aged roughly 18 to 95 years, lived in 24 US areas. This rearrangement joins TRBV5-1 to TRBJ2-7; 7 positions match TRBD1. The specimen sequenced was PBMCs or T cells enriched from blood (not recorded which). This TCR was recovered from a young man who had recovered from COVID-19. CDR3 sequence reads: CASSGTGAYEQYF. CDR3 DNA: TGCGCCAGCAGCGGAACAGGGGCCTACGAGCAGTACTTC.